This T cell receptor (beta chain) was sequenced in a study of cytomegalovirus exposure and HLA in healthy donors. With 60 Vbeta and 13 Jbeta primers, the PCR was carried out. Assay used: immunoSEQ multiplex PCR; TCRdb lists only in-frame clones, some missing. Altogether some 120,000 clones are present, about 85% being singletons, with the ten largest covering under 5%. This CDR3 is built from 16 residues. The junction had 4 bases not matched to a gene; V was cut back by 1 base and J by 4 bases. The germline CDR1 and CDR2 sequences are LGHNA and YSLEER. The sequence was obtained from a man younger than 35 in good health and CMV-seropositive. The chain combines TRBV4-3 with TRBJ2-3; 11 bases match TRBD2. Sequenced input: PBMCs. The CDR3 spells CASSQVGGLAADTQYF. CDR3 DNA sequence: TGCGCCAGCAGCCAAGTTGGGGGACTAGCGGCAGATACGCAGTATTTT.